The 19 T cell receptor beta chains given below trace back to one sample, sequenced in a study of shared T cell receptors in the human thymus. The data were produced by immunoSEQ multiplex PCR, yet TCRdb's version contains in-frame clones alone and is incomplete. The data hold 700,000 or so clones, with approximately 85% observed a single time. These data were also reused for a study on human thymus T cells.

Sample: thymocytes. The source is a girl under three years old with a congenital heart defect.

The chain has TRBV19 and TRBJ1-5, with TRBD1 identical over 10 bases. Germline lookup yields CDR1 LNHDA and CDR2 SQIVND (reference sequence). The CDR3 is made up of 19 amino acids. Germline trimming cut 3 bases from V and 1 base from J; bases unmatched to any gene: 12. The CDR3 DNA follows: TGTGCCAGTAGTATCGGGGGGACAGGGGATATTTTAAGCAATCAGCCCCAGCATTTT. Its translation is CASSIGGTGDILSNQPQHF.

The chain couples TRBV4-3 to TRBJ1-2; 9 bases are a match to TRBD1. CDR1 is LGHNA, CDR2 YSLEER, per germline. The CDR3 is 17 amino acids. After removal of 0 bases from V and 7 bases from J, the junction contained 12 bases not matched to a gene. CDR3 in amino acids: CASSQDHRDRDVRGYTF. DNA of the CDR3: TGCGCCAGCAGCCAAGACCACCGGGACAGGGATGTTCGTGGCTACACCTTC.

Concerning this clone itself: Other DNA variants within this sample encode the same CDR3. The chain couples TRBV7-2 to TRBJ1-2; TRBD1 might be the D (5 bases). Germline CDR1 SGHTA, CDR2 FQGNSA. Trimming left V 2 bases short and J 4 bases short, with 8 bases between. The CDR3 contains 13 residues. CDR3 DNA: TGTGCCAGCAGCTTACGCGACAGCTATGGCTACACCTTC. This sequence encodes CASSLRDSYGYTF. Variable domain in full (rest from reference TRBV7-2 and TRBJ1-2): GAGVSQSPSNKVTEKGKDVELRCDPISGHTALYWYRQSLGQGLEFLIYFQGNSAPDKSGLPSDRFSAERTGGSVSTLTIQRTQQEDSAVYLCASSLRDSYGYTFGSGTRLTVV.

CDR3 amino acids: CASSEAGGELEQYF. The CDR3 DNA reads TGTGCCAGCAGTGAAGCAGGAGGTGAGCTCGAGCAGTACTTC. This chain links TRBV6-1 with TRBJ2-7; the D gene is possibly TRBD2 (5 bases). The CDR3 totals 14 residues. Germline V gene sequence: CDR1 MNHNS, CDR2 SASEGT. The ends were cut back, 0 bases at V and 6 bases at J, with 12 bases in the middle.

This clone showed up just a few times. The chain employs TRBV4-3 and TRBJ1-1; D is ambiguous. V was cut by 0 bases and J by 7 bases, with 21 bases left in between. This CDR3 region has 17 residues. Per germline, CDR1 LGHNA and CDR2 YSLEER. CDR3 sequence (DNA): TGCGCCAGCAGCCAAGAGGATGAGCCGGAGACCCCCCGTGAAGCTTTCTTT. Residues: CASSQEDEPETPREAFF.

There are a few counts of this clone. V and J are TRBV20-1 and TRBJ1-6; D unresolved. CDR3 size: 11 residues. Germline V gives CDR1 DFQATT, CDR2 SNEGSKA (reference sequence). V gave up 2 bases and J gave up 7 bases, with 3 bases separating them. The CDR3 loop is CSARPNSPLHF. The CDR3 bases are TGCAGTGCTAGACCGAATTCACCCCTCCACTTT.

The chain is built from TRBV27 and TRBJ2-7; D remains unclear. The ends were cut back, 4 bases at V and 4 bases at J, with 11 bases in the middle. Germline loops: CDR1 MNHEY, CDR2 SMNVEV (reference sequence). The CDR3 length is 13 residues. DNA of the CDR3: TGTGCCAGCAGTTCACCACCGGGTTACGAGCAGTACTTC. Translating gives CASSSPPGYEQYF.

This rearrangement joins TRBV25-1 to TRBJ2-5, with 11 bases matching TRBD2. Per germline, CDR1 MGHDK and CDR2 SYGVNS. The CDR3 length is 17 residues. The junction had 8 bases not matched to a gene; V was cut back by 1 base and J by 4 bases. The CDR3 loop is CASSESPSSGGLETQYF. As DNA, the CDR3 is TGTGCCAGCAGTGAATCCCCTTCTAGCGGGGGGTTAGAGACCCAGTACTTC.

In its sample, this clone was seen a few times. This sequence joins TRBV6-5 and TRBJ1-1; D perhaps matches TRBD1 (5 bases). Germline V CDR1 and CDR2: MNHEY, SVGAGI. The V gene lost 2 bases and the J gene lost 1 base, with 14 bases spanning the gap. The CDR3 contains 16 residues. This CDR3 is CASSYRGCRGNTEAFF. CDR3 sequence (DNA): TGTGCCAGCAGTTACCGGGGGTGTAGGGGGAACACTGAAGCTTTCTTT.

DNA of the CDR3: TGCAGCGTTGATACAGGTCTTCCCTCTGGAAACACCATATATTTT. It specifies CSVDTGLPSGNTIYF. This chain joins TRBV29-1 and TRBJ1-3; D is possibly TRBD1 (5 bases). The CDR3 has 15 residues. CDR1 SQVTM and CDR2 ANQGSEA come from the germline V gene. V was shortened by 3 bases and J by 0 bases, with 12 bases between the two germline ends.

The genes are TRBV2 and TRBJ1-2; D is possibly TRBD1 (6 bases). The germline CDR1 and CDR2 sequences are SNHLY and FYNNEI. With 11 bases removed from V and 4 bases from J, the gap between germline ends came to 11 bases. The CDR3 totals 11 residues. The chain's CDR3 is CAGMDSYGYTF. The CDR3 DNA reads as TGTGCCGGCATGGACAGCTATGGCTACACCTTC.

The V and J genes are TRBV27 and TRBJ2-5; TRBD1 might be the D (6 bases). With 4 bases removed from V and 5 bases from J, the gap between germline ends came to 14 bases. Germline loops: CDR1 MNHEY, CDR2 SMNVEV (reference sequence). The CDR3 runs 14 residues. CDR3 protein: CASSSYRDRETQYF. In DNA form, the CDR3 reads TGTGCCAGCAGTTCCTACAGGGATAGGGAGACCCAGTACTTC.

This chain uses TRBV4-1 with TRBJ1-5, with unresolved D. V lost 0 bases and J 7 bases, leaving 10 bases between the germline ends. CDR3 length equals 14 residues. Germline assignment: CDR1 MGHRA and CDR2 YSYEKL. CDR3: CASSQESRSQPQHF. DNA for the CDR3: TGCGCCAGCAGCCAAGAGTCACGGTCCCAGCCCCAGCATTTT.

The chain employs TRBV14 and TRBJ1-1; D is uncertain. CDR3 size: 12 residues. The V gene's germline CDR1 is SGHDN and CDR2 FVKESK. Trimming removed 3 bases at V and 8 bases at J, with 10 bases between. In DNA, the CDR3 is TGTGCCAGCAGCCAGACTACAGAGGAAGCTTTCTTT. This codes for CASSQTTEEAFF.

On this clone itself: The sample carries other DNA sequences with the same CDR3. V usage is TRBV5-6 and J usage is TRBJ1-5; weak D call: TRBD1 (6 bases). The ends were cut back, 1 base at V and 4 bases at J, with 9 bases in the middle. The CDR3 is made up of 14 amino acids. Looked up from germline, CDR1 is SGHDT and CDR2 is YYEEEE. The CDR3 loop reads CASSLRTVNQPQHF. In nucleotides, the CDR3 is TGTGCCAGCAGCTTGCGGACAGTAAATCAGCCCCAGCATTTT.

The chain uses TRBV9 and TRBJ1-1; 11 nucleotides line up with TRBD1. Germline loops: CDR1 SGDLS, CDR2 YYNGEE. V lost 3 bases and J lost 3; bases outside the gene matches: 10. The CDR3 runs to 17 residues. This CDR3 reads CASSAGRDRGGYTEAFF. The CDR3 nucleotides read TGTGCCAGCAGCGCCGGGCGGGACAGGGGGGGGTACACTGAAGCTTTCTTT.

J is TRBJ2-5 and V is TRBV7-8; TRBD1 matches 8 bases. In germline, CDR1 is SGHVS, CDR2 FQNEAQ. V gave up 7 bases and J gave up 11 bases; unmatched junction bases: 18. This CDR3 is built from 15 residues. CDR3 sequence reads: CASTIMDRAGYEQYF. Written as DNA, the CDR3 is TGTGCCAGCACCATTATGGACAGGGCGGGATATGAGCAGTACTTC.

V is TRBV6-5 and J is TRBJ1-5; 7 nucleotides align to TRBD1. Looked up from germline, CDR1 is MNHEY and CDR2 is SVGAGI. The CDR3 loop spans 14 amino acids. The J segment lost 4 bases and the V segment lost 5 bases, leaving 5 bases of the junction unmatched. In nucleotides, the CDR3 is TGTGCCAGCAGTACAGGGGAGGCTAATCAGCCCCAGCATTTT. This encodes CASSTGEANQPQHF.

Here the CDR3 reads CASSRRGVFNSPLHF. DNA of the CDR3: TGTGCCAGTAGTAGACGGGGAGTATTCAATTCACCCCTCCACTTT. V usage is TRBV19 and J usage is TRBJ1-6, with unresolved D. The germline V and J ends were trimmed by 4 bases and 7 bases, with 14 bases remaining between them. The CDR3 has 15 amino acids. The germline CDR1 and CDR2 sequences are LNHDA and SQIVND (reference sequence).